The 10 T cell receptor beta chains reported below all come from one sample, sequenced in a study of blood T cell repertoires in COVID-19. Using immunoSEQ multiplex PCR, the repertoire was profiled, and TCRdb retains in-frame clones only, with some absent. The table lists about 160,000 clones, over 70% of them singletons. Sequenced material: PBMCs or T cells enriched from blood (not recorded which). These receptors came from a woman aged 40 to 50 with acute COVID-19.

The chain combines TRBV5-1 with TRBJ2-1; D might be TRBD2 (6 bases). CDR3 size: 14 residues. V was trimmed by 0 bases and J by 5 bases, leaving 9 bases between them. Looked up from germline, CDR1 is SGHRS and CDR2 is YFSETQ. The CDR3 is CASSLELAHNEQFF. In DNA form, the CDR3 reads TGCGCCAGCAGCTTGGAGCTAGCGCACAATGAGCAGTTCTTC.

This clone was counted between two and nine times. The CDR3 sequence: CASSSGAPGGYTF. The CDR3 DNA is TGTGCCAGCAGTTCAGGGGCGCCCGGTGGCTACACCTTC. The chain is built from TRBV28 and TRBJ1-2; D is possibly TRBD1 (6 bases). Trimming took off 4 bases at V and 7 bases at J, with 13 bases between the two ends. This CDR3 spans 13 amino acids. Germline V gene lookup returns CDR1 MDHEN and CDR2 SYDVKM.

The chain joins TRBV7-9 to TRBJ2-2, with TRBD2 as a possible D gene (6 bases). Germline assignment: CDR1 SEHNR and CDR2 FQNEAQ (reference sequence). The CDR3 is 16 residues long. V lost 5 bases and J 5 bases, leaving 18 bases between the germline ends. The CDR3 DNA reads TGTGCCAGCAGCCCACGATATGGGGGAGGAACCGGGGAGCTGTTTTTT. Protein product: CASSPRYGGGTGELFF.

The chain couples TRBV5-1 to TRBJ1-1, with 9 bases identical to TRBD1. The CDR3 totals 14 residues. V trimming: 4 bases; J trimming: 2 bases; junction bases outside the gene matches: 3. Germline V gives CDR1 SGHRS, CDR2 YFSETQ. Written as DNA, the CDR3 is TGCGCCAGCAGCCGTACAGGGGGCAACACTGAAGCTTTCTTT. Protein product: CASSRTGGNTEAFF.

The V and J genes are TRBV18 and TRBJ2-1, with TRBD1 as a possible D gene (5 bases). The CDR3 spans 16 residues. Trimming left V 5 bases short and J 0 bases short, with 14 bases between. The germline V gene encodes CDR1 KGHSH and CDR2 LQKENI. CDR3 protein: CASSRQPPSSYNEQFF. In nucleotides, the CDR3 is TGTGCCAGCTCAAGACAGCCGCCCAGCTCCTACAATGAGCAGTTCTTC.

This clone has at least ten counts. The chain has TRBV19 and TRBJ2-1, with 7 bases matching TRBD2. This CDR3 region has 16 residues. V shed 5 bases, J shed 8 bases, and the junction held 15 bases outside the gene matches. From germline, CDR1 is LNHDA and CDR2 SQIVND (reference sequence). This CDR3 is CASSSGAGRVPHEQFF. The CDR3 DNA reads as TGTGCCAGTAGTTCTGGAGCGGGGAGGGTCCCCCATGAGCAGTTCTTC. Using reference TRBV19 and TRBJ2-1 for the parts outside the CDR3, the full variable domain is DGGITQSPKYLFRKEGQNVTLSCEQNLNHDAMYWYRQDPGQGLRLIYYSQIVNDFQKGDIAEGYSVSREKKESFPLTVTSAQKNPTAFYLCASSSGAGRVPHEQFFGPGTRLTVL.

The chain links TRBV11-2 to TRBJ2-3; 10 nucleotides match TRBD2. CDR3 size: 17 residues. V was clipped by 4 bases and J by 2 bases; unmatched bases: 9. Per germline, CDR1 SGHAT and CDR2 FQNNGV. The CDR3 here is CASSSFGLAGATDTQYF. The CDR3 DNA is TGTGCCAGCAGCTCTTTTGGGCTAGCGGGAGCCACAGATACGCAGTATTTT.

This chain uses TRBV5-1 with TRBJ2-7; 9 nucleotides match TRBD1. CDR3 length: 15 residues. J was trimmed by 0 bases and V by 4 bases; bases with no gene match: 5. Germline CDR1 and CDR2: SGHRS and YFSETQ. CDR3 bases: TGCGCCAGCAGCATAACAGGGGGCAGCTCCTACGAGCAGTACTTC. Its translation is CASSITGGSSYEQYF.

On this clone itself: The same CDR3 is also encoded by other DNA sequences in this sample. The rearrangement uses TRBV19 and TRBJ1-5; the match to TRBD1 covers 10 bases. There are 14 residues in the CDR3. After removal of 6 bases from V and 2 bases from J, the junction contained 1 base not matched to a gene. Germline CDR1 and CDR2: LNHDA and SQIVND (reference sequence). The CDR3 region has the DNA TGTGCCAGTAGAGGACAGGGGGGCAATCAGCCCCAGCATTTT. This sequence encodes CASRGQGGNQPQHF.

In the case of this clone: The germline gene is not matched at one end of the junction; a read error may be the cause. V and J are TRBV27 and TRBJ1-2, with 8 bases identical to TRBD1. This CDR3 region has 14 residues. Germline CDR1 reads MNHEY; CDR2 reads SMNVEV (reference sequence). The CDR3 sequence is CASRKPGGDYGYTF. The DNA for the CDR3 is TGTGCCAGCAGAAAGCCAGGGGGCGACTACGGCTACACCTTC.